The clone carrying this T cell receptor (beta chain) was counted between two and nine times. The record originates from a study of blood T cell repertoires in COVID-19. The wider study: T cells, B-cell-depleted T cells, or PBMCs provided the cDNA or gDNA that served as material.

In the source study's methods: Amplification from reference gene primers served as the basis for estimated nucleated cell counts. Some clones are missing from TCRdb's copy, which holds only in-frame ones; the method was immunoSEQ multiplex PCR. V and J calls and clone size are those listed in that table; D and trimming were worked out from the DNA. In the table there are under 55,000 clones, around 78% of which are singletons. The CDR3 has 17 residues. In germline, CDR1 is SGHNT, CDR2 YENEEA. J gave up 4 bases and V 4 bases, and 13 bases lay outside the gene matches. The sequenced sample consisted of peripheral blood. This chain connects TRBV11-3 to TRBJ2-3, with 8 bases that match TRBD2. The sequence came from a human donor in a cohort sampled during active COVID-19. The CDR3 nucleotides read TGTGCCAGCAGCTCCACCTCGGCTAGCGGGTTCGCAGATACGCAGTATTTT. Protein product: CASSSTSASGFADTQYF.